The clone carrying this T cell receptor (beta chain) showed up just once. As yet, its antigen is unknown. This CDR3 has 15 residues. Trimming took 6 bases from V and 6 from J, leaving 19 bases between them. The V gene's germline CDR1 is MNHEY and CDR2 SMNVEV (reference sequence). This specimen comes from a study of T cells in narcolepsy. General study results and limits: Same-patient CSF and blood CD4+ T cell clonotypes included HCRT-specific and TRIB2-specific autoreactive ones.

TCRdb keeps only in-frame clones here, not all; method: immunoSEQ multiplex PCR. The data contain approximately 24,000 clones, about 80% of them singletons. The sample was CD45RA- memory CD4+ T cells from PBMCs. The clonotype was recovered from a human donor with narcolepsy. This chain links TRBV27 with TRBJ2-3; D uncertain. CDR3 DNA: TGTGCCAGCAGCCTCGCCCTACGACCGGGCGATACGCAGTATTTT. Amino acids: CASSLALRPGDTQYF.